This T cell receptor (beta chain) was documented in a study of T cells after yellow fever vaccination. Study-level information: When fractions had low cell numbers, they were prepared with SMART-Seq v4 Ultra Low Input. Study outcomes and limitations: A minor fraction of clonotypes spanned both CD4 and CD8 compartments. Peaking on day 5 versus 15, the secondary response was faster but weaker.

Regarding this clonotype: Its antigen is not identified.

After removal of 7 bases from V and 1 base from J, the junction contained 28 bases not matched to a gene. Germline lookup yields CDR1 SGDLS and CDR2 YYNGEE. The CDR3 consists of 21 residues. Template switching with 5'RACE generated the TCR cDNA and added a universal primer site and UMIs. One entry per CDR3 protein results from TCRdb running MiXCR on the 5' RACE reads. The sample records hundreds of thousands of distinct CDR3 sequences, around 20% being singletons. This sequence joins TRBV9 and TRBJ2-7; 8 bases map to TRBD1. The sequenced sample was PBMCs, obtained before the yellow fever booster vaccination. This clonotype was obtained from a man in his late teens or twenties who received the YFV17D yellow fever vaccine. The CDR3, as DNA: TGTGCCAGCCTCATACCGAGAGGGGGGACAGGAGCCACCTCCAGATCCTACGAGCAGTACGTC. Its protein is CASLIPRGGTGATSRSYEQYV.